The 9 T cell receptor beta chains presented below share a single source sample, sequenced in a study of blood T cell repertoires in COVID-19. Measured with immunoSEQ multiplex PCR; TCRdb has only the in-frame clones, and not every one. The table includes approximately 76,000 clones, around 80% detected once. Sequenced sample: peripheral blood. These receptors came from a man at least 80 years old with active or convalescent COVID-19.

The chain uses TRBV14 and TRBJ2-2; D gene ambiguous. The V and J ends lost 4 bases and 9 bases respectively, with 12 bases between them. This CDR3 has 13 amino acids. The germline V gene encodes CDR1 SGHDN and CDR2 FVKESK. Here the CDR3 DNA reads TGTGCCAGCAGCCTAGGCCGGCGGCGGGAGCTGTTTTTT. Translated, it gives CASSLGRRRELFF.

The chain carries TRBV11-2 and TRBJ2-7, with D possibly matching TRBD1 (5 bases). The V end was cut by 2 bases, the J end by 3 bases, with 8 bases between. The CDR3 extends over 13 amino acids. Germline lookup yields CDR1 SGHAT and CDR2 FQNNGV. Here the CDR3 DNA reads TGTGCCAGCAGCTTATCGACAGTCTACGAGCAGTACTTC. Translating it yields CASSLSTVYEQYF.

The chain combines TRBV28 with TRBJ2-1; 9 bases line up with TRBD2. Per germline, CDR1 MDHEN and CDR2 SYDVKM. This CDR3 is 14 amino acids long. Trimming cost V 5 bases and J 10 bases; bases outside gene matches: 9. This CDR3 reads CASSGISGRGEQFF. The CDR3 DNA reads as TGTGCCAGCAGTGGGATTAGCGGGAGAGGGGAGCAGTTCTTC. The full variable domain, rest sourced from reference TRBV28 and TRBJ2-1, is DVKVTQSSRYLVKRTGEKVFLECVQDMDHENMFWYRQDPGLGLRLIYFSYDVKMKEKGDIPEGYSVSREKKERFSLILESASTNQTSMYLCASSGISGRGEQFFGPGTRLTVL.

CDR3 nucleotides: TGTGCCAGCAGCTTGGGTGGAGATTCACCCCTCCACTTT. The encoded protein is CASSLGGDSPLHF. The chain joins TRBV5-5 to TRBJ1-6, with no clear D. The CDR3 length is 13 residues. Trimming stripped 0 bases from V and 8 bases from J, with 6 bases between. The germline V gene has CDR1 SGHKS and CDR2 YYEKEE (reference sequence).

This chain links TRBV7-3 with TRBJ2-1, with D perhaps TRBD1 (5 bases). V lost 5 bases, J lost 4 bases, and 18 bases lay in between. Germline V gene lookup returns CDR1 SGHTA and CDR2 FQGTGA. The length of the CDR3 is 16 residues. In DNA form, the CDR3 reads TGTGCCAGCAGCCAAGGGTGGGGCCCCCCATACAATGAGCAGTTCTTC. Its protein product is CASSQGWGPPYNEQFF.

The chain carries TRBV3-1 (or the pseudogene TRBV3-2) and TRBJ1-5, with D tentatively TRBD1 (5 bases). Germline V gene sequence: CDR1 LGHDT, CDR2 YNNKEL (reference sequence). The CDR3 runs to 14 residues. Trimming took 4 bases from V and 0 from J, leaving 7 bases between them. The CDR3 region has the DNA TGTGCCAGCAGCCGCAGGGATAGCAATCAGCCCCAGCATTTT. This codes for CASSRRDSNQPQHF.

This chain's CDR3 is CASSLGTGGNAYTEAFF. The CDR3 DNA sequence: TGCGCCAGCAGCTTGGGGACAGGGGGCAATGCGTACACTGAAGCTTTCTTT. The chain links TRBV5-1 to TRBJ1-1; TRBD1 agrees at 11 bases. This CDR3 is built from 17 residues. The junction had 7 bases not matched to a gene; V was cut back by 0 bases and J by 3 bases. Germline V CDR1 and CDR2: SGHRS, YFSETQ.

The chain recombines TRBV10-1 with TRBJ2-1, with 11 bases identical to TRBD2. Germline CDR1 and CDR2: WNHNN and SYGVQD (reference sequence). V shed 4 bases and J 9 bases; nucleotides not matched to a gene: 8. The CDR3 loop spans 15 amino acids. The CDR3 is CASSVGSGGAAEQFF. CDR3 nucleotides: TGCGCCAGCAGTGTGGGTAGCGGGGGGGCGGCTGAGCAGTTCTTC.

The chain recombines TRBV2 with TRBJ2-7, with D hard to call. Germline CDR1 SNHLY, CDR2 FYNNEI. The CDR3 has 10 amino acids. The V end lost 5 bases, the J end lost 8 bases, and 7 bases lay between the germline ends. The CDR3 DNA reads TGTGCCAGCAGTATTTTAAAGCAGTACTTC. It translates to CASSILKQYF.